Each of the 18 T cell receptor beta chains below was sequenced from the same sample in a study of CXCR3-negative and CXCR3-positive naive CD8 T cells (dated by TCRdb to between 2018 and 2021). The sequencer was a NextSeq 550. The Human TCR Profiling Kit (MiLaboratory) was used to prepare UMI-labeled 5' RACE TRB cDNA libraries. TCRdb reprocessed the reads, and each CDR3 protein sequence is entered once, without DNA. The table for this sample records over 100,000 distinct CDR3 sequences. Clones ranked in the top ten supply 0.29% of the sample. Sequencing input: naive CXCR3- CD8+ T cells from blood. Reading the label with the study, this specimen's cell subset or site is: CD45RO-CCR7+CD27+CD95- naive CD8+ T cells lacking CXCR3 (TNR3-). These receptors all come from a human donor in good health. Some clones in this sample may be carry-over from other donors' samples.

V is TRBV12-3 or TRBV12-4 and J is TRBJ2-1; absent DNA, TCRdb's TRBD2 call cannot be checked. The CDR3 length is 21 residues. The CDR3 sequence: CASSLLRPGLAAKASYNEQFF.

This CDR3 reads CASSLPPLKRGTQETQYF. The genes are TRBV7-8 and TRBJ2-5; TCRdb reports TRBD1, a call that lacks DNA to check it against. The CDR3 has 18 residues. Germline CDR1 and CDR2: SGHVS and FQNEAQ.

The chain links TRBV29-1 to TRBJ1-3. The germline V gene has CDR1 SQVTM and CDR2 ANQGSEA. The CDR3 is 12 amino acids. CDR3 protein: CSVTDSGNTIYF. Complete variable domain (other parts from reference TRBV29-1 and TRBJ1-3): SAVISQKPSRDICQRGTSLTIQCQVDSQVTMMFWYRQQPGQSLTLIATANQGSEATYESGFVIDKFPISRPNLTFSTLTVSNMSPEDSSIYLCSVTDSGNTIYFGEGSWLTVV.

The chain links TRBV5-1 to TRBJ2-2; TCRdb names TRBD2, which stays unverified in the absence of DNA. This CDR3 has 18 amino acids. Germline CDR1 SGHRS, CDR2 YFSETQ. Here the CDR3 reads CASSLIMVQRGWTGELFF.

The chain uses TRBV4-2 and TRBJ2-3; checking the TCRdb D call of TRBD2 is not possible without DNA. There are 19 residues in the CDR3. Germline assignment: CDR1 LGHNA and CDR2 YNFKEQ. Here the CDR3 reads CASSHLGGGRAEVRDTQYF.

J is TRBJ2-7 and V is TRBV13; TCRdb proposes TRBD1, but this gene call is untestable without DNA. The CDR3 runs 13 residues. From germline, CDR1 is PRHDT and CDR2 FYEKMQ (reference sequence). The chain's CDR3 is CASSLFHSGEQYF. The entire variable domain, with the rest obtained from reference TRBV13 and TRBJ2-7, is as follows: AAGVIQSPRHLIKEKRETATLKCYPIPRHDTVYWYQQGPGQDPQFLISFYEKMQSDKGSIPDRFSAQQFSDYHSELNMSSLELGDSALYFCASSLFHSGEQYFGPGTRLTVT.

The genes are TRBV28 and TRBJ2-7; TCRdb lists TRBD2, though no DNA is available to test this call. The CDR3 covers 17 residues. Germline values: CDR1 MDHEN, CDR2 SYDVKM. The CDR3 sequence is CASSLGILGIATYEQYF.

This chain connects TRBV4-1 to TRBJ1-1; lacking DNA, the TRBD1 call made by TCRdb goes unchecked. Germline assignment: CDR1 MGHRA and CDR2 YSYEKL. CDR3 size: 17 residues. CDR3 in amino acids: CASSRTPWGSQNTEAFF.

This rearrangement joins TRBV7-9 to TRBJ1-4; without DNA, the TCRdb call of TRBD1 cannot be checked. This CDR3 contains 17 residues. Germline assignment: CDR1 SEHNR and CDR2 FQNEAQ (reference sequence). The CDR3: CASSDYLGDRGNEKLFF.

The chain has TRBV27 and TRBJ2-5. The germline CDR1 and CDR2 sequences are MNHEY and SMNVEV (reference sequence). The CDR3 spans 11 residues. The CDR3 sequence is CASRGMETQYF.

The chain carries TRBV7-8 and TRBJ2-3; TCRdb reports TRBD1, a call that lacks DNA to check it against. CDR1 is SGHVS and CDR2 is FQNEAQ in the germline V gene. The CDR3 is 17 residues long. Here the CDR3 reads CASSLATGYAVGDTQYF.

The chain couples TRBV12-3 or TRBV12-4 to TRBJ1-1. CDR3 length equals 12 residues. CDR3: CASSFRYTEAFF.

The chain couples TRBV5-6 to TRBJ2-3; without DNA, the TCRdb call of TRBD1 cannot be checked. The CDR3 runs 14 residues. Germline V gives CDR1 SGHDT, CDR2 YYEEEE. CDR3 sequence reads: CASSLGDATDTQYF.

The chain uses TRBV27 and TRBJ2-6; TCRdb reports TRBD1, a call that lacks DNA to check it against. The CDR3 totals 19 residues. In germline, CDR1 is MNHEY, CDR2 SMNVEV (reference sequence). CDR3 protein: CASSLAPVSALSGANVLTF. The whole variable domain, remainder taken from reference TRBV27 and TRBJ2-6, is EAQVTQNPRYLITVTGKKLTVTCSQNMNHEYMSWYRQDPGLGLRQIYYSMNVEVTDKGDVPEGYKVSRKEKRNFPLILESPSPNQTSLYFCASSLAPVSALSGANVLTFGAGSRLTVL.

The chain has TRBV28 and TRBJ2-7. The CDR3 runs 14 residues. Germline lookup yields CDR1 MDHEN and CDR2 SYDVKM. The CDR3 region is CASSSQGIIYEQYF.

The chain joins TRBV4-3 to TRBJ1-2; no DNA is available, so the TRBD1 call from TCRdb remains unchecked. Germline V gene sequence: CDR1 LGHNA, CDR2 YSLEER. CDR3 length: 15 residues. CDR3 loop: CASSQGTGRDYGYTF.

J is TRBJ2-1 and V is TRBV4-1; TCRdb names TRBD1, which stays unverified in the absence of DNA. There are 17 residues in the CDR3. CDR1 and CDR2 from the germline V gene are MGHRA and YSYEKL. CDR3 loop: CASSQDPGESSYNEQFF.

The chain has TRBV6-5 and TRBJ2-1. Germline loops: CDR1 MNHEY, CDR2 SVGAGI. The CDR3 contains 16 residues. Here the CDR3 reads CASSYSDSPSYNEQFF.